This T cell receptor (beta chain) was sequenced for a study of cytomegalovirus exposure and HLA in healthy donors. Vbeta (60) and Jbeta (13) primers were used in the PCR. The assay was immunoSEQ multiplex PCR, and TCRdb's table has in-frame clones only and misses some. The table shows about 150,000 clones, with about three quarters occurring only once. The CDR3 contains 14 residues. CDR1 is MDHEN and CDR2 is SYDVKM in the germline V gene. V dropped 10 bases and J dropped 4 bases, with 19 bases sitting between them. The chain recombines TRBV28 with TRBJ2-5; possible D gene TRBD2, 6 bases. This receptor was identified in a man aged 18 to 29 in good health and CMV-seronegative. Sequenced sample: PBMCs. CDR3: CATLGGGVGETQYF. The CDR3 nucleotides are TGTGCCACACTCGGAGGAGGGGTGGGAGAGACCCAGTACTTC. Full variable domain (rest looked up from reference TRBV28 and TRBJ2-5): DVKVTQSSRYLVKRTGEKVFLECVQDMDHENMFWYRQDPGLGLRLIYFSYDVKMKEKGDIPEGYSVSREKKERFSLILESASTNQTSMYLCATLGGGVGETQYFGPGTRLLVL.